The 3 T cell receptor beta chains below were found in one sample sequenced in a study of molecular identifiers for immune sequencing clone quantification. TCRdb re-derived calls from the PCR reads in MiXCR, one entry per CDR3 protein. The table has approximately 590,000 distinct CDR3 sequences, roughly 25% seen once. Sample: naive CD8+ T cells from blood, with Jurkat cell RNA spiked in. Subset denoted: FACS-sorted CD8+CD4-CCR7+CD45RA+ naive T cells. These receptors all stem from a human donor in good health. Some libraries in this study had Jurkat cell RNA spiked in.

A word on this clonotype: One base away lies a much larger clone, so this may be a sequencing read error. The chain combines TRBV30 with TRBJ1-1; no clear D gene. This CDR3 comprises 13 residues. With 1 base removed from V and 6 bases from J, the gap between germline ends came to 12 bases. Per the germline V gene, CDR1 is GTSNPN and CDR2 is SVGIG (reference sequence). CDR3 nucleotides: TGTGCCTGGAGTGCCACTGGTTGGGCTGAAGCTTTCTTT. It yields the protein CAWSATGWAEAFF. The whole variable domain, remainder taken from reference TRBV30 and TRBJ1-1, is SQTIHQWPATLVQPVGSPLSLECTVEGTSNPNLYWYRQAAGRGLQLLFYSVGIGQISSEVPQNLSASRPQDRQFILSSKKLLLSDSGFYLCAWSATGWAEAFFGQGTRLTVV.

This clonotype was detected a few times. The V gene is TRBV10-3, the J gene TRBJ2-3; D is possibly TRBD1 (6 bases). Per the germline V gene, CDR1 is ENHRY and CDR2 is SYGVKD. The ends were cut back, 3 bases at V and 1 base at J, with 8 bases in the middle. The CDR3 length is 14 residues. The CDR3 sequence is CAISEWTGTDTQYF. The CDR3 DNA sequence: TGTGCCATCAGTGAATGGACAGGCACAGATACGCAGTATTTT.

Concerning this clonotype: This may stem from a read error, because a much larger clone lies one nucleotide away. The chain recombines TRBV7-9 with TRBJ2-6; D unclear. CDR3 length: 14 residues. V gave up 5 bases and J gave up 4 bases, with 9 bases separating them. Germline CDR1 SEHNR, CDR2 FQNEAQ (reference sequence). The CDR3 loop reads CASSPRLGANVLTF. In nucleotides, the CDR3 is TGTGCCAGCAGCCCGCGCCTAGGGGCCAACGTCCTGACTTTC.